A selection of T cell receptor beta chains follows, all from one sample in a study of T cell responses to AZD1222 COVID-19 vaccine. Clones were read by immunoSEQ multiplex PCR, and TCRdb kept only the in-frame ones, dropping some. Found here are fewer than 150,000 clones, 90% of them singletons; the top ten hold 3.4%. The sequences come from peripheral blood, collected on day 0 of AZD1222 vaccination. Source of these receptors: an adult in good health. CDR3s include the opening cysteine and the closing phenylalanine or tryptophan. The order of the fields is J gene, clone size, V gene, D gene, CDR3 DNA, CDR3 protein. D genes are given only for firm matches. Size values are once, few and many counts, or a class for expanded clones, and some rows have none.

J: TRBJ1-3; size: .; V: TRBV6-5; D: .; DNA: TGTGCCAGCAGTTTACAGGGTGTTCGCGGAAACACCATATATTTT; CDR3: CASSLQGVRGNTIYF
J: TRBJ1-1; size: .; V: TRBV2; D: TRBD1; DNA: TGTGCCAGCAGCGGGGACAGGAACACTGAAGCTTTCTTT; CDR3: CASSGDRNTEAFF
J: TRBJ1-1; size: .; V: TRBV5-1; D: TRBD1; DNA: TGCGCCAGCAGCTTGTTTCCGAAGGGGGCGGGCACTGAAGCTTTCTTT; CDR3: CASSLFPKGAGTEAFF
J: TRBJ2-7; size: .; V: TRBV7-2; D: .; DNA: TGTGCCAGCAGCTATAATGGGGGGGCCTCCTACGAGCAGTACTTC; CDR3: CASSYNGGASYEQYF
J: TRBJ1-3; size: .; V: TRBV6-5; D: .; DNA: TGTGCCAGCAGATTAACGGGGGGAAGAAACACCATATATTTT; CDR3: CASRLTGGRNTIYF
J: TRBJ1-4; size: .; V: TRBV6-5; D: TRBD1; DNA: TGTGCCAGCAGTTTCCAGGGGGCCGGAGAAAAACTGTTTTTT; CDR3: CASSFQGAGEKLFF
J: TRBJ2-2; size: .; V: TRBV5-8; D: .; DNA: TGTGCCAGCAGCACCTCTAGAGCCTCGAACACCGGGGAGCTGTTTTTT; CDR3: CASSTSRASNTGELFF
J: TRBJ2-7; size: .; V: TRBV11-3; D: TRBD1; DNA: TGTGCCAGCAGCTCGGGATGGGCGGACAGGGGCTACGAGCAGTACTTC; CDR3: CASSSGWADRGYEQYF
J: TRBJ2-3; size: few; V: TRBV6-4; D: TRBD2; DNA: TGTGCCAGCAGGGATATAGCGGGGGGCGACTCAGATACGCAGTATTTT; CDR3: CASRDIAGGDSDTQYF
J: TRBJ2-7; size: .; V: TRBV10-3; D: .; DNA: TGTGCCATCAGGCCCCCGACAGGATACGAGCAGTACTTC; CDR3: CAIRPPTGYEQYF
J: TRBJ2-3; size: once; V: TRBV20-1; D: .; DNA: TGCAGTGCTAGAGTCACAGATACGCAGTATTTT; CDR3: CSARVTDTQYF
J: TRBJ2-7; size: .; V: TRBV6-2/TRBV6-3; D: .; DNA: TGTGCCAGCAGTACCTTCCGGGATATAACCTACGAGCAGTACTTC; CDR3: CASSTFRDITYEQYF
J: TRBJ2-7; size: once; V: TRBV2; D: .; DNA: TGTGCCAGCAATACGGGGAATGCCTACGAGCAGTACTTC; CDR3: CASNTGNAYEQYF
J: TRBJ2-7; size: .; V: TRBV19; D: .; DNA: TGTGCCAGTAGTAGAAACAGGGAGTCCTACGAGCAGTACTTC; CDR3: CASSRNRESYEQYF
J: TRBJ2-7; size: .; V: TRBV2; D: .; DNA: TGTGCCACCGTCAGTCTGTCCTACGAGCAGTACTTC; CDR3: CATVSLSYEQYF
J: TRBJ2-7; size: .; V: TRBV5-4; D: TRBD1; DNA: TGTGCCAGCAGTCCAACGACAGGGCCCTACGAGCAGTACTTC; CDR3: CASSPTTGPYEQYF
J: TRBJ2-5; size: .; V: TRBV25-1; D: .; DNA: TGTGCCAGCAGTGAAGGTATCCCGGGACCCACGACCCAGTACTTC; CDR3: CASSEGIPGPTTQYF
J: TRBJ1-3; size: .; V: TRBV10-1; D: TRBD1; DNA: TGCGCCAGCAGTGAGTCGGAGGCCGACAGGGTGTATATCCCCGACGGGAACACCATATATTTT; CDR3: CASSESEADRVYIPDGNTIYF
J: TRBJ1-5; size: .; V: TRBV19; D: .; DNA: TGTGCCAGTAGTACCGCCGGGGTCAATCAGCCCCAGCATTTT; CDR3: CASSTAGVNQPQHF
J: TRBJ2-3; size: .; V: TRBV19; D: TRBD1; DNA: TGTGCCACACGGGACAGGGGTACAGATACGCAGTATTTT; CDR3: CATRDRGTDTQYF
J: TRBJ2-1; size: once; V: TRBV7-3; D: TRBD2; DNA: TGTGCCAGCAGCTTAAGGGGACTAGCGGGAGAAAATGAGCAGTTCTTC; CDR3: CASSLRGLAGENEQFF
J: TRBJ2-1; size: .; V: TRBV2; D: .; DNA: TGTGCCAGCAACCCCTCGAGCGGGCCCGGGGGTAATGAGCAGTTCTTC; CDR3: CASNPSSGPGGNEQFF
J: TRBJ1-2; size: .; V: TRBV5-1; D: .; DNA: TGCGCCAGCAGCCCTGGGGGCGGATACTATGGCTACACCTTC; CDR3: CASSPGGGYYGYTF
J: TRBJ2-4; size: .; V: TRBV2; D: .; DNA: TGTGCCAGTAAATTTACTGTAGCCAAAAACATTCAGTACTTC; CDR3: CASKFTVAKNIQYF
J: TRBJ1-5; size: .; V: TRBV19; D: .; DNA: TGTGCCAGTAGTATGGAACTTGGACAACATAGCAATCAGCCCCAGCATTTT; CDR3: CASSMELGQHSNQPQHF
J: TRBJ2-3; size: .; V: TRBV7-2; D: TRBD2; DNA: TGTGCCAGCGGGAAGCGGGGGCGCACAGATACGCAGTATTTT; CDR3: CASGKRGRTDTQYF
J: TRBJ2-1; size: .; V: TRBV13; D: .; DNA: TGTGCCAGCAGCTTAGCGCGGGTAAGCTCCTACAATGAGCAGTTCTTC; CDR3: CASSLARVSSYNEQFF
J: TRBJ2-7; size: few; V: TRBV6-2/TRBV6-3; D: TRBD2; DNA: TGTGCCAGCAGTTACAGTACTAGCGGGAGCACGGGGGACGAGCAGTACTTC; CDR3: CASSYSTSGSTGDEQYF
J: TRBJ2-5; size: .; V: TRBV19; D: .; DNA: TGTGCCAGTAGCAGCCTACAGGGTATCAGGGAGACCCAGTACTTC; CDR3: CASSSLQGIRETQYF
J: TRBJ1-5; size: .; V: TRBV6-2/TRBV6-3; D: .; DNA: TGTGCCAGCAGCCGCGACCATTCGACGGCCCAGCATTTT; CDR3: CASSRDHSTAQHF
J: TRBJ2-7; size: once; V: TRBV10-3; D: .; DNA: TGTGCCATCAGTCCCAGACCGACCTCCTACGAGCAGTACTTC; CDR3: CAISPRPTSYEQYF
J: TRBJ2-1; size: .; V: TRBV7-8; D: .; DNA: TGTGCCAGCAGCCTCCCTTCGTGGAGCTCCTACAATGAGCAGTTCTTC; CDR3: CASSLPSWSSYNEQFF
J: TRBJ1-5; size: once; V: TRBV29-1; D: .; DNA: TGCAGCGTTGTGGACCCTAGCAATCAGCCCCAGCATTTT; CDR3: CSVVDPSNQPQHF
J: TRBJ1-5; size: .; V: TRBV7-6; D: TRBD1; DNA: TGTGCCAGCAGCTCAGGGACAGGGGTTAATCAGCCCCAGCATTTT; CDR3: CASSSGTGVNQPQHF
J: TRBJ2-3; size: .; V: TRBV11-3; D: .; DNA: TGTGCCAGCAGCTTAGAAAGGGCAGGAAGAATTAGCACAGATACGCAGTATTTT; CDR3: CASSLERAGRISTDTQYF
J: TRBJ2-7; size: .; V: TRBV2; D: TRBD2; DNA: TGTGCCTCCTTAGGGGAGACTAGCGCCTCTCGATCCTACGAGCAGTACTTC; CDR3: CASLGETSASRSYEQYF
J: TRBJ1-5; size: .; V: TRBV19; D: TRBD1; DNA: TGTGCCAGTAGGCTCGGGACAGACACTGATCAGCCCCAGCATTTT; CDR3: CASRLGTDTDQPQHF
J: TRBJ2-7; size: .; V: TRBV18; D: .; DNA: TGTGCCAGCTCAGTCGGCTACGAGCAGTACTTC; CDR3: CASSVGYEQYF
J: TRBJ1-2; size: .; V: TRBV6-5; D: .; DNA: TGTGCCAGCAGACACCTGACAGATAACTATGGCTACACCTTC; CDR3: CASRHLTDNYGYTF
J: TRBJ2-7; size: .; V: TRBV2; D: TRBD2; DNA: TGTGCCAGCCTGGGGACTAGCGGGAGCTACGAGCAGTACTTC; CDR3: CASLGTSGSYEQYF
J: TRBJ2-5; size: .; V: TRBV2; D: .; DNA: TGTGCCAGCAGTGAAGCGGGAAGACAGACCCAGTACTTC; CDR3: CASSEAGRQTQYF
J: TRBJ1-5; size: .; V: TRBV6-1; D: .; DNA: TGTGCCAGCAGTGAAGCCCCCGAGACAGATAGCAATCAGCCCCAGCATTTT; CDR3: CASSEAPETDSNQPQHF
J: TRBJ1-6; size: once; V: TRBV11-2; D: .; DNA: TGTGCCAGCAGCTTGGGGGCAAGGGGCCCTCGACTCCACTTT; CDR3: CASSLGARGPRLHF
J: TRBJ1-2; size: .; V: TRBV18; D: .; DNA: TGTGCCAGCTCGGAGGTGGATGGCTACACCTTC; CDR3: CASSEVDGYTF
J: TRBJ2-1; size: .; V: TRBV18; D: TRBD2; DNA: TGTGCCAGCTCACCGACTAGCCCAGCCTACAATGAGCAGTTCTTC; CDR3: CASSPTSPAYNEQFF